This T cell receptor beta chain was sequenced in a study of T cells after somatic rescue of genetic block. The CDR3 has 14 amino acids. Per germline, CDR1 SQVTM and CDR2 ANQGSEA. V dropped 7 bases and J dropped 1; count of bases not matched to a gene: 6. Clones were sequenced by immunoSEQ multiplex PCR, and TCRdb holds only the in-frame ones, with some missing. The table lists more than 65,000 clones, more than 75% of them singletons, with approximately 2.9% in the top ten. There are a few counts of this clone. The chain carries TRBV29-1 and TRBJ1-1, with 10 bases matching TRBD1. Sequenced sample: peripheral blood mononuclear cells (PBMCs). The sequence was obtained from a man aged 30 to 39. The CDR3 here is CSAPTGGPNTEAFF. As DNA, the CDR3 is TGCAGCGCTCCGACAGGGGGCCCGAACACTGAAGCTTTCTTT.